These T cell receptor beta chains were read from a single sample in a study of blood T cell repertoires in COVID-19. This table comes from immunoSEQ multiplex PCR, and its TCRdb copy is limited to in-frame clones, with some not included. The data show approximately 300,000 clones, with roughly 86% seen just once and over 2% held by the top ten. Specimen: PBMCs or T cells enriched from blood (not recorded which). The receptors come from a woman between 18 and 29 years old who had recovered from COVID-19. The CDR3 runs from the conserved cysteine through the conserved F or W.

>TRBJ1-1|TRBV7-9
CASSLGELTGWGTEAFF
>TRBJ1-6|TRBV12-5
CASGYRGSPLHF
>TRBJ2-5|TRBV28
CASTYRTIVQETQYF
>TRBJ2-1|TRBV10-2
CASSGLAGEVSSYNEQFF
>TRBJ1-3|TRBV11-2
CASSRIRGPSGNTIYF
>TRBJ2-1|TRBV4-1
CASSQGGRQTYNEQFF
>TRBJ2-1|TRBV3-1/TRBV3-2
CASSQDPVNEQFF
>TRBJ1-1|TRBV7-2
CASSLGGPNTEAFF
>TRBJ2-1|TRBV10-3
CAISESSEGYNEQFF
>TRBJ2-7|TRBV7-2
CASSYSSGGLPYEQYF
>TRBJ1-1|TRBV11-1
CASSLPVNTEAFF
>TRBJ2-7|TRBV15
CATSRGQGAGEQYF
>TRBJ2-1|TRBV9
CASSVGLPNEQFF
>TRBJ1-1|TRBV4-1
CASSQVGQTMNTEAFF
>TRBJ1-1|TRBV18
CASSPPGQNTEAFF
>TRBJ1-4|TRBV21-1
CASSKVGQGATNEKLFF
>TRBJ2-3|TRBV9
CASSVGSGLAGAPITQYF
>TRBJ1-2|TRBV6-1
CASSEATGPNYGYTF
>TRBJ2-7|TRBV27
CASSFGGGFEQYF
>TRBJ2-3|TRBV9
CASSPRFLATTDTQYF
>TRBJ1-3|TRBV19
CASSIMGQGPGNTIYF
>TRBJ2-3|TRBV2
CASSPSFTDTQYF
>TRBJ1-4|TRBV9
CASSAEEAIKYEEKLFF
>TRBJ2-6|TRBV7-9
CASSPPSSGANVLTF
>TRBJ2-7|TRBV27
CASSSWGGSRDEQYF
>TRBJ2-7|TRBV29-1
CSVEVMGASYEQYF
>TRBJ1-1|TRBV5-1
CASSSFPGGGILSFF
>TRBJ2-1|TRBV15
CATSSFGGSVYNEQFF
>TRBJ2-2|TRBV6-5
CASTPLTGAGELFF
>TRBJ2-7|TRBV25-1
CASTRGYEQYF
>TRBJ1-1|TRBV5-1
CASSPDRVNTEAFF
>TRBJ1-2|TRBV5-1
CASSEAGNGYTF
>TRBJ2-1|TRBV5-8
CASSLAVARSASEQFF
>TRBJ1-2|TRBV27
CASRYSGTGEGYTF
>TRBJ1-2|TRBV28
CASSLPGDYGYTF
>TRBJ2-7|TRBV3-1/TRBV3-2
CASTGTGTRSEQYF
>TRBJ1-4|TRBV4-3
CASSQNLQGWVEKLFF
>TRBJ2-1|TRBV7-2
CASSVVPGLAGGYNEQFF
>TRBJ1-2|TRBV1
CTSSQDGDRANYGYTF
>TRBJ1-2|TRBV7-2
CASSLVGGGYTF
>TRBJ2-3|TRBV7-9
CASSSYRVDTQYF